Listed below are T cell receptor beta chains from one sample, sequenced in a study of T-cell reconstitution after alpha-beta-depleted transplantation in children. In TCRdb, the PCR reads were re-called with MiXCR into one record per CDR3 protein. The sample lists around 76,000 distinct CDR3 sequences, around a sixth occurring once. The sequences come from PBMCs, mostly from graft donor cells, collected 360 days after TCRalphabeta/CD19-depleted stem cell transplant. These TCRs come from a male patient aged 2 to 10 who had a stem cell transplant for acute lymphoblastic leukemia, so the T cells may come from the graft donor. CDR3s include the opening cysteine and the closing phenylalanine or tryptophan. The order of the fields is D gene, J gene, clone size, V gene, CDR3 protein, CDR3 DNA. D genes are given only for firm matches. Clone size appears in some rows only: once, few, many, or a class for an expanded clone.

d_call: TRBD1
j_call: TRBJ2-5
clone_size: few
v_call: TRBV10-1
cdr3_aa: CASSESGTGGETQYF
cdr3_nt: TGCGCCAGCAGTGAGTCCGGGACAGGAGGAGAGACCCAGTACTTC

d_call: .
j_call: TRBJ1-1
clone_size: .
v_call: TRBV5-1
cdr3_aa: CASRSLGDGNAEAFF
cdr3_nt: TGCGCCAGCAGGTCTCTGGGGGATGGGAACGCTGAAGCTTTCTTT

d_call: .
j_call: TRBJ2-7
clone_size: few
v_call: TRBV6-5
cdr3_aa: CASSYTGFEQYF
cdr3_nt: TGTGCCAGCAGTTACACAGGGTTCGAGCAGTACTTC

d_call: .
j_call: TRBJ2-2
clone_size: .
v_call: TRBV24-1
cdr3_aa: CATSGKGFTGELFF
cdr3_nt: TGTGCCACCAGTGGCAAGGGGTTCACCGGGGAGCTGTTTTTT

d_call: TRBD2
j_call: TRBJ2-1
clone_size: .
v_call: TRBV10-3
cdr3_aa: CAISDANLAGPSYNEQFF
cdr3_nt: TGTGCCATCAGTGACGCAAACCTAGCGGGACCCTCCTACAATGAGCAGTTCTTC

d_call: .
j_call: TRBJ2-2
clone_size: .
v_call: TRBV5-1
cdr3_aa: CASSLGTLTGELFF
cdr3_nt: TGCGCCAGCAGCTTGGGGACCCTCACCGGGGAGCTGTTTTTT

d_call: .
j_call: TRBJ1-5
clone_size: few
v_call: TRBV18
cdr3_aa: CASSPVNQPQHF
cdr3_nt: TGTGCCAGCTCACCAGTCAATCAGCCCCAGCATTTT

d_call: .
j_call: TRBJ2-1
clone_size: .
v_call: TRBV11-1
cdr3_aa: CASSPKRGEGSSYNEQFF
cdr3_nt: TGTGCCAGCAGCCCAAAACGGGGCGAGGGGAGCTCCTACAATGAGCAGTTCTTC

d_call: .
j_call: TRBJ2-5
clone_size: .
v_call: TRBV15
cdr3_aa: CATSRDRGDLETQYF
cdr3_nt: TGTGCCACCAGCAGAGACAGGGGAGATTTAGAGACCCAGTACTTC

d_call: .
j_call: TRBJ2-7
clone_size: once
v_call: TRBV10-3
cdr3_aa: CAISEGVPYEQYF
cdr3_nt: TGTGCCATCAGTGAGGGGGTCCCCTACGAGCAGTACTTC

d_call: .
j_call: TRBJ1-3
clone_size: .
v_call: TRBV28
cdr3_aa: CASSFPSGNTIYF
cdr3_nt: TGTGCCAGCAGTTTCCCCTCTGGAAACACCATATATTTT

d_call: TRBD1
j_call: TRBJ1-4
clone_size: many
v_call: TRBV5-1
cdr3_aa: CASSPGTVATNEKLFF
cdr3_nt: TGCGCCAGCAGCCCAGGGACAGTAGCAACTAATGAAAAACTGTTTTTT

d_call: TRBD2
j_call: TRBJ2-2
clone_size: .
v_call: TRBV25-1
cdr3_aa: CASSEGTGGKNTGELFF
cdr3_nt: TGTGCCAGCAGTGAGGGGACGGGGGGGAAGAACACCGGGGAGCTGTTTTTT

d_call: .
j_call: TRBJ1-2
clone_size: .
v_call: TRBV12-3/TRBV12-4
cdr3_aa: CASSLMVATYGYTF
cdr3_nt: TGTGCCAGCAGCCTTATGGTGGCAACCTATGGCTACACCTTC

d_call: .
j_call: TRBJ2-3
clone_size: few
v_call: TRBV5-1
cdr3_aa: CASSWDPHPDTQYF
cdr3_nt: TGCGCCAGCAGCTGGGATCCACACCCAGATACGCAGTATTTT

d_call: .
j_call: TRBJ2-7
clone_size: few
v_call: TRBV5-1
cdr3_aa: CASSLVPGHYEQYF
cdr3_nt: TGCGCCAGCAGCTTGGTTCCGGGCCATTACGAGCAGTACTTC

d_call: .
j_call: TRBJ2-2
clone_size: few
v_call: TRBV5-1
cdr3_aa: CASSAVLANTGELFF
cdr3_nt: TGCGCCAGCAGCGCCGTTCTAGCGAACACCGGGGAGCTGTTTTTT

d_call: TRBD2
j_call: TRBJ2-1
clone_size: few
v_call: TRBV7-9
cdr3_aa: CASSPRGLAHNEQFF
cdr3_nt: TGTGCCAGCAGCCCCAGAGGACTAGCTCACAATGAGCAGTTCTTC

d_call: .
j_call: TRBJ2-1
clone_size: few
v_call: TRBV21-1
cdr3_aa: CASSKVGTETSGRANEQFF
cdr3_nt: TGTGCCAGCAGCAAAGTAGGGACAGAGACTAGCGGGAGGGCAAATGAGCAGTTCTTC

d_call: .
j_call: TRBJ2-7
clone_size: .
v_call: TRBV3-1
cdr3_aa: CASSQRGDYSYEQYF
cdr3_nt: TGTGCCAGCAGCCAAAGGGGGGACTACTCCTACGAGCAGTACTTC

d_call: TRBD2
j_call: TRBJ2-3
clone_size: few
v_call: TRBV9
cdr3_aa: CASSAGLALSTDTQYF
cdr3_nt: TGTGCCAGCAGCGCGGGACTAGCGTTAAGCACAGATACGCAGTATTTT

d_call: TRBD1
j_call: TRBJ2-2
clone_size: many
v_call: TRBV7-9
cdr3_aa: CASSPGTVVVYTGELFF
cdr3_nt: TGTGCCAGCAGCCCCGGGACAGTAGTTGTTTACACCGGGGAGCTGTTTTTT

d_call: TRBD2
j_call: TRBJ2-7
clone_size: .
v_call: TRBV20-1
cdr3_aa: CSAGSGGFYEQYF
cdr3_nt: TGCAGTGCTGGTAGCGGGGGGTTCTACGAGCAGTACTTC

d_call: .
j_call: TRBJ2-4
clone_size: .
v_call: TRBV11-2
cdr3_aa: CASSLVPPVNIQYF
cdr3_nt: TGTGCCAGCAGCTTAGTACCTCCAGTAAACATTCAGTACTTC

d_call: .
j_call: TRBJ2-7
clone_size: .
v_call: TRBV10-3
cdr3_aa: CAISARGHDSYEQYF
cdr3_nt: TGTGCCATCAGTGCCCGGGGACACGACTCCTACGAGCAGTACTTC

d_call: TRBD2
j_call: TRBJ2-7
clone_size: few
v_call: TRBV12-3/TRBV12-4
cdr3_aa: CASSFAPSGAYEQYF
cdr3_nt: TGTGCCAGCAGTTTCGCCCCTAGCGGCGCCTACGAGCAGTACTTC

d_call: .
j_call: TRBJ2-5
clone_size: .
v_call: TRBV18
cdr3_aa: CASSPTLVRAHGGTQYF
cdr3_nt: TGTGCCAGCTCCCCGACGCTGGTGAGGGCGCATGGCGGGACCCAGTACTTC

d_call: TRBD1
j_call: TRBJ1-5
clone_size: .
v_call: TRBV6-5
cdr3_aa: CASSYGGGGNQPQHF
cdr3_nt: TGTGCCAGCAGTTACGGAGGGGGCGGCAATCAGCCCCAGCATTTT

d_call: TRBD2
j_call: TRBJ2-5
clone_size: .
v_call: TRBV28
cdr3_aa: CASSFGLAGVPGRETQYF
cdr3_nt: TGTGCCAGCAGTTTCGGCCTAGCGGGAGTCCCCGGGAGGGAGACCCAGTACTTC

d_call: TRBD1
j_call: TRBJ2-1
clone_size: few
v_call: TRBV20-1
cdr3_aa: CSASTGQGINEQFF
cdr3_nt: TGCAGTGCTTCTACGGGACAGGGAATCAATGAGCAGTTCTTC

d_call: .
j_call: TRBJ2-7
clone_size: few
v_call: TRBV28
cdr3_aa: CASSLHLGYEQYF
cdr3_nt: TGTGCCAGCAGTTTACACTTGGGCTACGAGCAGTACTTC

d_call: TRBD2
j_call: TRBJ2-7
clone_size: few
v_call: TRBV11-3
cdr3_aa: CASSPAGPSSYEQYF
cdr3_nt: TGTGCCAGCAGTCCAGCGGGACCTTCTTCCTACGAGCAGTACTTC

d_call: TRBD1
j_call: TRBJ2-5
clone_size: many
v_call: TRBV24-1
cdr3_aa: CATSDWTGRRETQYF
cdr3_nt: TGTGCCACCAGTGATTGGACAGGGAGGCGAGAGACCCAGTACTTC

d_call: .
j_call: TRBJ2-1
clone_size: .
v_call: TRBV5-5
cdr3_aa: CASSLLLSSYNEQFF
cdr3_nt: TGTGCCAGCAGCTTATTGCTCAGCTCCTACAATGAGCAGTTCTTC

d_call: .
j_call: TRBJ2-5
clone_size: .
v_call: TRBV12-3/TRBV12-4
cdr3_aa: CASSLPTGTLGGQETQYF
cdr3_nt: TGTGCCAGCAGTCTTCCGACAGGAACGCTCGGTGGGCAAGAGACCCAGTACTTC

d_call: TRBD2
j_call: TRBJ2-1
clone_size: .
v_call: TRBV4-1
cdr3_aa: CASSHRKGLAGLPSYNEQFF
cdr3_nt: TGCGCCAGCAGCCACAGAAAGGGACTAGCGGGACTTCCCTCCTACAATGAGCAGTTCTTC

d_call: .
j_call: TRBJ2-5
clone_size: many
v_call: TRBV12-3/TRBV12-4
cdr3_aa: CASSLVGAQYF
cdr3_nt: TGTGCCAGCAGTCTAGTAGGGGCCCAGTACTTC

d_call: .
j_call: TRBJ2-7
clone_size: few
v_call: TRBV3-1
cdr3_aa: CASSQPMGRGPRYEQYF
cdr3_nt: TGTGCCAGCAGCCAGCCTATGGGAAGGGGCCCTCGCTACGAGCAGTACTTC

d_call: .
j_call: TRBJ2-5
clone_size: .
v_call: TRBV4-2
cdr3_aa: CASSLILSGREETQYF
cdr3_nt: TGTGCCAGCAGCCTTATACTGTCCGGGAGAGAAGAGACCCAGTACTTC

d_call: TRBD2
j_call: TRBJ2-1
clone_size: many
v_call: TRBV6-5
cdr3_aa: CASSYESGSIRNEQFF
cdr3_nt: TGTGCCAGCAGTTACGAAAGCGGGAGTATTAGGAATGAGCAGTTCTTC

d_call: .
j_call: TRBJ2-7
clone_size: .
v_call: TRBV27
cdr3_aa: CASSLWASYEQYF
cdr3_nt: TGTGCCAGCAGTTTATGGGCCTCCTACGAGCAGTACTTC

d_call: .
j_call: TRBJ1-2
clone_size: .
v_call: TRBV4-1
cdr3_aa: CASSPRQRGNYGYTF
cdr3_nt: TGCGCCAGCAGCCCCCGTCAAAGGGGTAACTATGGCTACACCTTC

d_call: .
j_call: TRBJ2-2
clone_size: .
v_call: TRBV5-1
cdr3_aa: CASSFRISNTGELFF
cdr3_nt: TGCGCCAGCAGCTTTAGGATTTCTAACACCGGGGAGCTGTTTTTT

d_call: .
j_call: TRBJ2-1
clone_size: few
v_call: TRBV3-1
cdr3_aa: CASSQGATGEDEQFF
cdr3_nt: TGTGCCAGCAGCCAAGGGGCGACGGGAGAGGATGAGCAGTTCTTC

d_call: .
j_call: TRBJ1-1
clone_size: .
v_call: TRBV11-3
cdr3_aa: CASSLEPLRTEAFF
cdr3_nt: TGTGCCAGCAGCTTGGAACCGTTGAGGACTGAAGCTTTCTTT

d_call: .
j_call: TRBJ2-1
clone_size: .
v_call: TRBV5-6
cdr3_aa: CASSFGLLSYNEQFF
cdr3_nt: TGTGCCAGCAGCTTCGGTCTCCTATCCTACAATGAGCAGTTCTTC

d_call: TRBD2
j_call: TRBJ2-2
clone_size: .
v_call: TRBV24-1
cdr3_aa: CATSDPGTSKTGELFF
cdr3_nt: TGTGCCACCAGTGATCCCGGGACTAGTAAAACCGGGGAGCTGTTTTTT

d_call: .
j_call: TRBJ2-7
clone_size: few
v_call: TRBV25-1
cdr3_aa: CASSELGQGYEQYF
cdr3_nt: TGTGCCAGCAGTGAATTGGGGCAGGGGTACGAGCAGTACTTC

d_call: .
j_call: TRBJ2-1
clone_size: few
v_call: TRBV29-1
cdr3_aa: CSVDYNEQFF
cdr3_nt: TGCAGCGTTGACTATAATGAGCAGTTCTTC

d_call: .
j_call: TRBJ2-1
clone_size: .
v_call: TRBV6-5
cdr3_aa: CASSYSTRGEQFF
cdr3_nt: TGTGCCAGCAGTTACTCAACTAGGGGTGAGCAGTTCTTC

d_call: .
j_call: TRBJ1-5
clone_size: few
v_call: TRBV5-1
cdr3_aa: CASSLGVRGSNQPQHF
cdr3_nt: TGCGCCAGCAGCTTGGGAGTACGGGGATCCAATCAGCCCCAGCATTTT

d_call: .
j_call: TRBJ2-1
clone_size: .
v_call: TRBV7-9
cdr3_aa: CASSLARPDGEQFF
cdr3_nt: TGTGCCAGCAGCTTGGCTAGGCCCGACGGTGAGCAGTTCTTC

d_call: .
j_call: TRBJ2-3
clone_size: .
v_call: TRBV10-3
cdr3_aa: CAIRTGTVSTDTQYF
cdr3_nt: TGTGCCATCAGGACCGGGACGGTGAGCACAGATACGCAGTATTTT

d_call: .
j_call: TRBJ2-1
clone_size: .
v_call: TRBV7-9
cdr3_aa: CAGTTGTNNEQFF
cdr3_nt: TGTGCCGGAACTACCGGGACAAACAATGAGCAGTTCTTC

d_call: .
j_call: TRBJ1-1
clone_size: .
v_call: TRBV30
cdr3_aa: CAWSVRLTGTLNTEAFF
cdr3_nt: TGTGCCTGGAGTGTACGTCTTACTGGGACCTTGAACACTGAAGCTTTCTTT